This T cell receptor (beta chain) was found in a study of neurological immune-mediated disorders. V was cut by 4 bases and J by 12 bases, with 18 bases left in between. Germline lookup yields CDR1 MGHRA and CDR2 YSYEKL. This CDR3 is 13 amino acids long. Unsorted libraries were generated from 2 million PBMCs held at -80 degrees C. Many counts were recorded for this clonotype. Its specificity is unknown. Findings and limits, study-wide: The greatest degree of TCR clonal expansion was observed in HTLV-1-associated myelopathy, with the lowest in multiple sclerosis, below that of healthy controls.

TCRdb re-called the 5' RACE reads through MiXCR, storing one row per CDR3 protein. This sample carries about 41,000 distinct CDR3 sequences, 2.5% of them seen once, and the ten largest clones take approximately 12%. The V and J genes are TRBV4-1 and TRBJ1-1, with D tentatively TRBD1 (5 bases). The sequencing sample was made of PBMCs. This TCR derives from a man younger than 45 with multiple sclerosis. CDR3 sequence (DNA): TGCGCCAGCAGCCCCCTACCGACAGAGAGGCCTTTCTTT. Translation gives CASSPLPTERPFF.